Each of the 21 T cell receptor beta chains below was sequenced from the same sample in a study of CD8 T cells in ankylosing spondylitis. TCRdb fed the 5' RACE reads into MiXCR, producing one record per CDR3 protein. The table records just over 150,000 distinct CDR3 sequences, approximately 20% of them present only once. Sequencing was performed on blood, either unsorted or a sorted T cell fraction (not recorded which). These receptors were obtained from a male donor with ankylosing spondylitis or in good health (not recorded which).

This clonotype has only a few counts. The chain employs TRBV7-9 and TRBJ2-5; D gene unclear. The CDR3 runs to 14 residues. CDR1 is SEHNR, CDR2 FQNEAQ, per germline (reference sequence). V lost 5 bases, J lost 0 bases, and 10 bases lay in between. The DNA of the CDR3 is TGTGCCAGCAGCATGTCCGGGTACCAAGAGACCCAGTACTTC. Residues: CASSMSGYQETQYF. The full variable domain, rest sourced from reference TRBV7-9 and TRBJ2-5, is DTGVSQNPRHKITKRGQNVTFRCDPISEHNRLYWYRQTLGQGPEFLTYFQNEAQLEKSRLLSDRFSAERPKGSFSTLEIQRTEQGDSAMYLCASSMSGYQETQYFGPGTRLLVL.

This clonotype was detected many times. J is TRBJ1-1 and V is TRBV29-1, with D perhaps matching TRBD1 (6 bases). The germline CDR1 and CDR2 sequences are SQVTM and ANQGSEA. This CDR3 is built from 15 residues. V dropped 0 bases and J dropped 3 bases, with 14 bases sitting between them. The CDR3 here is CSVEDSGVGDTEAFF. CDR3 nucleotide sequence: TGCAGCGTTGAAGACTCAGGGGTCGGGGACACTGAAGCTTTCTTT.

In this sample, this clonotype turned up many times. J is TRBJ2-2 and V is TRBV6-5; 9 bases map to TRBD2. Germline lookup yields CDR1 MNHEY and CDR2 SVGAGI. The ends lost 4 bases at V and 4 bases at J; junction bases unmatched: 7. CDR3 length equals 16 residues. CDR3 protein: CASSSYSGSTTGELFF. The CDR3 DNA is TGTGCCAGCAGTTCTTATAGCGGGAGTACCACCGGGGAGCTGTTTTTT.

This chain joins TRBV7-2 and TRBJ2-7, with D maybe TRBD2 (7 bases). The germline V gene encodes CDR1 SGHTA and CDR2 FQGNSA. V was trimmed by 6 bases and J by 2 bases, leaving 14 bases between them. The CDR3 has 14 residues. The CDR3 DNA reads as TGTGCCAGCAGACCGGGGGGCGCCCCCTACGAGCAGTACTTC. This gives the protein CASRPGGAPYEQYF. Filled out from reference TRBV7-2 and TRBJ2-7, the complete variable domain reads GAGVSQSPSNKVTEKGKDVELRCDPISGHTALYWYRQSLGQGLEFLIYFQGNSAPDKSGLPSDRFSAERTGGSVSTLTIQRTQQEDSAVYLCASRPGGAPYEQYFGPGTRLTVT.

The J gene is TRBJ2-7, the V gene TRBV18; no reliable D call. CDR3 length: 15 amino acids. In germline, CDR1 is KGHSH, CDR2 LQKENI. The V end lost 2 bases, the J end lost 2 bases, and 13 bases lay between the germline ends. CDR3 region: CASSPNRAGPYEQYF. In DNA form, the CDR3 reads TGTGCCAGCTCACCAAATAGAGCCGGACCCTACGAGCAGTACTTC.

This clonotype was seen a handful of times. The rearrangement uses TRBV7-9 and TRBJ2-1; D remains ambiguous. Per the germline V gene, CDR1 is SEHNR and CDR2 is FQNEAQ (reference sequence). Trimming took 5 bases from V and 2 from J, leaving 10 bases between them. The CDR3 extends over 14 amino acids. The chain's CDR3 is CASSLQTTYNEQFF. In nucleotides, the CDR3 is TGTGCCAGCAGCCTCCAGACGACCTACAATGAGCAGTTCTTC.

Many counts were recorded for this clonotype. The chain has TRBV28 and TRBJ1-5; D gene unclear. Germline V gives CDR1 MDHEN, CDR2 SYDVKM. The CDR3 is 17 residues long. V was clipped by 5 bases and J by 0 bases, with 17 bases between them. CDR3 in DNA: TGTGCCAGCAGTAAACCTCATGGGATGGGTAGCAATCAGCCCCAGCATTTT. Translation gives CASSKPHGMGSNQPQHF.

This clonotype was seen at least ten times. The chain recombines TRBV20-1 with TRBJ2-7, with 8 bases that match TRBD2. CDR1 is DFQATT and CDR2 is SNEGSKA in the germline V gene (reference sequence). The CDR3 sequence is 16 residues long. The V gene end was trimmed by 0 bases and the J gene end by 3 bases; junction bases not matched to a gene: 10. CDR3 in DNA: TGCAGTGCTAGAGATTCGGGAGGGGACGTCCTCTACGAGCAGTACTTC. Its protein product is CSARDSGGDVLYEQYF.

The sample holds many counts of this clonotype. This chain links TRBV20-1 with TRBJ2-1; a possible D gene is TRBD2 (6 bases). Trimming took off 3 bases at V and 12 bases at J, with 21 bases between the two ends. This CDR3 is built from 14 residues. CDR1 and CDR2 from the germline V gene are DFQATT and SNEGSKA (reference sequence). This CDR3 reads CSASSVRDLRWQFF. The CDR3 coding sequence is TGCAGTGCTAGCTCCGTGCGGGATCTTCGGTGGCAGTTCTTC.

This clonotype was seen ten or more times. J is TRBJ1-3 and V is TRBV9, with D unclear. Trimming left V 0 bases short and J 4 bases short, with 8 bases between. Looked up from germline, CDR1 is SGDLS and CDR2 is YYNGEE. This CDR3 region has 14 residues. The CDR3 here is CASSVGTPGNTIYF. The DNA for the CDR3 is TGTGCCAGCAGCGTAGGAACGCCCGGAAACACCATATATTTT. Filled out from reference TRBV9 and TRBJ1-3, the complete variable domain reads DSGVTQTPKHLITATGQRVTLRCSPRSGDLSVYWYQQSLDQGLQFLIQYYNGEERAKGNILERFSAQQFPDLHSELNLSSLELGDSALYFCASSVGTPGNTIYFGEGSWLTVV.

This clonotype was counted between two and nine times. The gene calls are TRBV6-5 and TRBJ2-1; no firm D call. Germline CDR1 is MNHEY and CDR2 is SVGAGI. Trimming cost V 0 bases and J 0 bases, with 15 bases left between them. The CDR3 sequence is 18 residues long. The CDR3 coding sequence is TGTGCCAGCAGTTACTCTCGGCGACTTGTAAGCTCCTACAATGAGCAGTTCTTC. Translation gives CASSYSRRLVSSYNEQFF.

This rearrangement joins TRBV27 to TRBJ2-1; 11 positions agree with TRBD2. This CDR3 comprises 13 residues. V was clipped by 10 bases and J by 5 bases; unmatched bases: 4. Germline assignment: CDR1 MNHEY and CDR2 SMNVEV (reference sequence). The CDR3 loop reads CATSGLADNEQFF. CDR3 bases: TGTGCCACCTCGGGACTAGCGGACAATGAGCAGTTCTTC.

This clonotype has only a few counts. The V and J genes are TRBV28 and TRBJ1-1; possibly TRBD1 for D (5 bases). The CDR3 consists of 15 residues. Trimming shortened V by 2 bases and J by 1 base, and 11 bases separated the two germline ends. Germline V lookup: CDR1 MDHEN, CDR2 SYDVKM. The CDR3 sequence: CASSLNVGGNTEAFF. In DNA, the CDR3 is TGTGCCAGCAGTTTAAATGTTGGGGGGAACACTGAAGCTTTCTTT.

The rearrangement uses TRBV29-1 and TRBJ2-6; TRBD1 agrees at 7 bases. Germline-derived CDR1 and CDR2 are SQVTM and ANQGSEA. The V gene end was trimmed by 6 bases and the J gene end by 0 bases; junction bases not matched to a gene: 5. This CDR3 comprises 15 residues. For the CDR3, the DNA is TGCAGCGTGGCTCCAGGGGGCTCTGGGGCCAACGTCCTGACTTTC. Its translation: CSVAPGGSGANVLTF.

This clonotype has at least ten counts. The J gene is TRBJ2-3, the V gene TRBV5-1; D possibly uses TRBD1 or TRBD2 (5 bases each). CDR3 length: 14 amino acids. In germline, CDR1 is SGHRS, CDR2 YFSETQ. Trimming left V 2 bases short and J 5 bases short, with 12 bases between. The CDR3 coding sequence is TGCGCCAGCAGCTTCGATGGGGGAAGAGATACGCAGTATTTT. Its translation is CASSFDGGRDTQYF.

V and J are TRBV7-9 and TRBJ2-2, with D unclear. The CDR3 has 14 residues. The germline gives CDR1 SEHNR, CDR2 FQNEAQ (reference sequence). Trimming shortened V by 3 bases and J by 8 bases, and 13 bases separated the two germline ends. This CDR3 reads CASSFAALTGELFF. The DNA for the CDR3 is TGTGCCAGCAGCTTCGCCGCTTTAACTGGGGAGCTGTTTTTT. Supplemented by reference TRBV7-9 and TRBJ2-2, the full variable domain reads DTGVSQNPRHKITKRGQNVTFRCDPISEHNRLYWYRQTLGQGPEFLTYFQNEAQLEKSRLLSDRFSAERPKGSFSTLEIQRTEQGDSAMYLCASSFAALTGELFFGEGSRLTVL.

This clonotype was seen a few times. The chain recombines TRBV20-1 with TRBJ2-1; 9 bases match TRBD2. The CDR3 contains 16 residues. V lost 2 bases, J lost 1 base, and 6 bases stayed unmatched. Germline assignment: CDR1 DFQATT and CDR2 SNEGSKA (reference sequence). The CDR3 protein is CSARRGLASSYNEQFF. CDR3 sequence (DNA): TGCAGTGCTAGACGTGGACTAGCGTCGTCCTACAATGAGCAGTTCTTC.

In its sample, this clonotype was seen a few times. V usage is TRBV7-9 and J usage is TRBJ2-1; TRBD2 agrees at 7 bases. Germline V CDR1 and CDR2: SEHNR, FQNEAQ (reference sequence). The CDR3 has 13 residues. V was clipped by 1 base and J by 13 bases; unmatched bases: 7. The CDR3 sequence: CASSLDGLGNQFF. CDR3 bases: TGTGCCAGCAGCTTAGATGGACTAGGCAATCAGTTCTTC.

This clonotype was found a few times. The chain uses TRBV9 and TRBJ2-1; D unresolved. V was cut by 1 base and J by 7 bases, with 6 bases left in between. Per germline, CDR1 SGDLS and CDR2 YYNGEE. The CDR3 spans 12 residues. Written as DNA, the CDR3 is TGTGCCAGCAGCGTAAGGGATAATGAGCAGTTCTTC. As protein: CASSVRDNEQFF.

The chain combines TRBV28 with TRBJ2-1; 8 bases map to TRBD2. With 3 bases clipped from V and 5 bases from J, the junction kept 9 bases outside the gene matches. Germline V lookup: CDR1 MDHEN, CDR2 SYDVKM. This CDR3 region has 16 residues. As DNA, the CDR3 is TGTGCCAGCAGTTTTCTCATAGCGGGGAGAAACAATGAGCAGTTCTTC. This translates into CASSFLIAGRNNEQFF.

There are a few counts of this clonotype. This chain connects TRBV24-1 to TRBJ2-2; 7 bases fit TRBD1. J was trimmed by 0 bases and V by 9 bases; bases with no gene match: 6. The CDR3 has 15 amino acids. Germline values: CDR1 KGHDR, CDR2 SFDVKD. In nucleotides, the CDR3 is TGTGCCACCGGAAGGACAGGAGCGAACACCGGGGAGCTGTTTTTT. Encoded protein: CATGRTGANTGELFF.